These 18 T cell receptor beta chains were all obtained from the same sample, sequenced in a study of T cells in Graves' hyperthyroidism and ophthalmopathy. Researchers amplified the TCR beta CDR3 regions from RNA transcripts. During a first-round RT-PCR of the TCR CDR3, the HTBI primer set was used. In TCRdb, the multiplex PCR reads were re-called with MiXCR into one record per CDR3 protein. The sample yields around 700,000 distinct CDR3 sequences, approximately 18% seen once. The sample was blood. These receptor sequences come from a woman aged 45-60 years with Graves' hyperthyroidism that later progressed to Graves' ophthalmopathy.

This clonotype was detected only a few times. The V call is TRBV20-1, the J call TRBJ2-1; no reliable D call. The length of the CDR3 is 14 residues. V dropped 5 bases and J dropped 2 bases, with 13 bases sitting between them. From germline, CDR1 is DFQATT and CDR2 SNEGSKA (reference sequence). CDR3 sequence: CSADSSGPYNEQFF. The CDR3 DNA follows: TGCAGTGCTGACTCGTCAGGTCCCTACAATGAGCAGTTCTTC.

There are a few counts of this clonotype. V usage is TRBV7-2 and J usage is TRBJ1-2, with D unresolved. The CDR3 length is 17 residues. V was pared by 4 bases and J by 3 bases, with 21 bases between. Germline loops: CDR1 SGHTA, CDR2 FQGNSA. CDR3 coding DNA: TGTGCCAGCAGCTCCCCCGTGGAGGACCCGAAAGACTATGGCTACACCTTC. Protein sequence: CASSSPVEDPKDYGYTF.

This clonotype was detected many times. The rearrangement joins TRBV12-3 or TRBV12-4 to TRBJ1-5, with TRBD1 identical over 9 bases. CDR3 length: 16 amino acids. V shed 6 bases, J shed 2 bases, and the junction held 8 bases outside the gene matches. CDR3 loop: CASSNRDRVGNQPQHF. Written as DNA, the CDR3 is TGTGCCAGCAGCAATAGGGACAGGGTGGGCAATCAGCCCCAGCATTTT.

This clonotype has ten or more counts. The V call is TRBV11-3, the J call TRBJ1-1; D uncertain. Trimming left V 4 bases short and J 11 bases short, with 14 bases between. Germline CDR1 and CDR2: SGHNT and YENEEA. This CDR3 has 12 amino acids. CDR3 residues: CASSSGAANAFF. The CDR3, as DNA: TGTGCCAGCAGCTCAGGCGCCGCCAACGCTTTCTTT.

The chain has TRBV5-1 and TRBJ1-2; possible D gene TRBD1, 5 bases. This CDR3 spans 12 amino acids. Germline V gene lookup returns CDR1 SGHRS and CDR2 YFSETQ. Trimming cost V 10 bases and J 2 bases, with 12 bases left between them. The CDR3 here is CAHGQGNYGYTF. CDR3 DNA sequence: TGCGCCCACGGGCAGGGAAACTATGGCTACACCTTC. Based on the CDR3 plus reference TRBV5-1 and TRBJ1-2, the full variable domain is KAGVTQTPRYLIKTRGQQVTLSCSPISGHRSVSWYQQTPGQGLQFLFEYFSETQRNKGNFPGRFSGRQFSNSRSEMNVSTLELGDSALYLCAHGQGNYGYTFGSGTRLTVV.

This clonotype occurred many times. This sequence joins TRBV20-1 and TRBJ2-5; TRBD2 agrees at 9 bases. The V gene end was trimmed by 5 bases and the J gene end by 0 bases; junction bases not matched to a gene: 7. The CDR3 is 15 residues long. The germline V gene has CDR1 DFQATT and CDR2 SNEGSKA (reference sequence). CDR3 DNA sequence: TGCAGTGCTCGGACTAGCGCGGGGAACCAAGAGACCCAGTACTTC. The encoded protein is CSARTSAGNQETQYF.

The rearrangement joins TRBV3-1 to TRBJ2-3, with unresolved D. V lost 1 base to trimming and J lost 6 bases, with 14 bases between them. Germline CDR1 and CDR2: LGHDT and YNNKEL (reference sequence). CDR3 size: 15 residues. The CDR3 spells CASSQGAQDWDTQYF. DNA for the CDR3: TGTGCCAGCAGCCAAGGAGCGCAGGATTGGGATACGCAGTATTTT.

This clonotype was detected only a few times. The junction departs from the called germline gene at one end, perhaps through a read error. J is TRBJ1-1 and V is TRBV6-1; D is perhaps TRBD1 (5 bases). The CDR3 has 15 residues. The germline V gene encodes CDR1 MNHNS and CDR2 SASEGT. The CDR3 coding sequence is TGTGCCAGCACGCCAATCAGGGATCCAGACCTTGAAACTTTCTTT. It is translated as CASTPIRDPDLETFF.

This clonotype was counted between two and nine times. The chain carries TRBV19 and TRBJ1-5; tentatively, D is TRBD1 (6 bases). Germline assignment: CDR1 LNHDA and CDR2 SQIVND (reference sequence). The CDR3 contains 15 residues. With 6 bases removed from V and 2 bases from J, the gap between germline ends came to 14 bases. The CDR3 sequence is CASRTGSEGNQPQHF. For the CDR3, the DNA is TGTGCCAGTAGGACAGGTTCGGAGGGCAATCAGCCCCAGCATTTT.

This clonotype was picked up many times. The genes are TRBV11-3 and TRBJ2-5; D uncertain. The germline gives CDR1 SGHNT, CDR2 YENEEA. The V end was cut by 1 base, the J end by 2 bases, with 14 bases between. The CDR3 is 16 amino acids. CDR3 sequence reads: CASSLVRRQLQETQYF. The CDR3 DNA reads TGTGCCAGCAGCTTAGTTCGGCGTCAATTACAAGAGACCCAGTACTTC.

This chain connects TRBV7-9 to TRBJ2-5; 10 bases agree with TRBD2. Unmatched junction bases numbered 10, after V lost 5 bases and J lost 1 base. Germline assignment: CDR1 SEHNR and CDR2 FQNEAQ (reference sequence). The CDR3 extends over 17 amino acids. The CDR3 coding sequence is TGTGCCAGCAGCCCCGGGCGGCTAGCGGGGGTCCAAGAGACCCAGTACTTC. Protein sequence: CASSPGRLAGVQETQYF.

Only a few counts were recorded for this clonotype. The CDR3 loop reads CASSVGVRSTDTQYF. The CDR3 DNA sequence: TGTGCCAGCAGCGTTGGAGTCAGATCCACAGATACGCAGTATTTT. This rearrangement joins TRBV9 to TRBJ2-3; D is ambiguous. V lost 2 bases, J lost 2 bases, and 12 bases lay in between. The CDR3 contains 15 residues. Looked up from germline, CDR1 is SGDLS and CDR2 is YYNGEE.

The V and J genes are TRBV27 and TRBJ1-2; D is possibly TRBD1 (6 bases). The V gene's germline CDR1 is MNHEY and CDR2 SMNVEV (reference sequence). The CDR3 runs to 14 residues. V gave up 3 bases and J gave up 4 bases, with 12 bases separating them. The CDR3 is CASSFLDSLYGYTF. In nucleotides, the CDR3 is TGTGCCAGCAGTTTTCTGGACAGCCTCTATGGCTACACCTTC.

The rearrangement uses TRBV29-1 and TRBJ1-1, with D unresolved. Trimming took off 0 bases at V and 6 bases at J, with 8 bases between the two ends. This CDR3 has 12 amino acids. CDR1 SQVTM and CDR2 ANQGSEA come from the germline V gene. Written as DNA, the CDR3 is TGCAGCGTTGAAGATCTTCGCGCTGAAGCTTTCTTT. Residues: CSVEDLRAEAFF.

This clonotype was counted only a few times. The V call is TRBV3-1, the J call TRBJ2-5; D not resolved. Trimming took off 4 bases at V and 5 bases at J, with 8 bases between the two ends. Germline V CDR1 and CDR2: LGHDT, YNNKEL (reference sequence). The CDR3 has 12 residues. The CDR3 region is CASSPSSETQYF. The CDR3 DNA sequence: TGTGCCAGCAGCCCCTCTTCGGAGACCCAGTACTTC.

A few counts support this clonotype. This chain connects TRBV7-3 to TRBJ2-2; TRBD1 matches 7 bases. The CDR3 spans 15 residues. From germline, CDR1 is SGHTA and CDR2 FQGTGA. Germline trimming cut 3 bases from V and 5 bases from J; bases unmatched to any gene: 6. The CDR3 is CASSFGQDLTGELFF. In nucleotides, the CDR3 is TGTGCCAGCAGCTTCGGACAGGATTTGACCGGGGAGCTGTTTTTT.

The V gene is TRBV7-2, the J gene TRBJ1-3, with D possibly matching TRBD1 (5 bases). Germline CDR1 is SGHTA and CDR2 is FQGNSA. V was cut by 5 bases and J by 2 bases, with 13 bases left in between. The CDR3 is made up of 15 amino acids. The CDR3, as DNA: TGTGCCAGCAGCAGCAGGGTCGGGGCTGGAAACACCATATATTTT. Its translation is CASSSRVGAGNTIYF.

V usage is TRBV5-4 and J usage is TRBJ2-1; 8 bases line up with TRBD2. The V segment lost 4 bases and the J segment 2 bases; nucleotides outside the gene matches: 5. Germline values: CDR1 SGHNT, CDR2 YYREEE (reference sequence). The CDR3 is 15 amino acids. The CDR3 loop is CASSSGGQTYNEQFF. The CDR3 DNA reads TGTGCCAGCAGCAGCGGGGGCCAAACCTACAATGAGCAGTTCTTC.